One TCR beta chain is described in this entry. With V trimmed by 7 bases and J by 3 bases, 9 bases remained unmatched. Germline V gives CDR1 SQVTM, CDR2 ANQGSEA. This CDR3 comprises 14 residues. Seattle's enrolled individuals joined amid active infection and were then monitored longitudinally. This sample was taken from a study of blood T cell repertoires in COVID-19. For the study at large: The United States, Italy and Spain provided the acute and convalescent COVID-19 samples. T cells, B-cell-depleted T cells, or PBMCs supplied cDNA or gDNA.

As handled by the study authors: Estimation of nucleated cell counts was performed using reference gene primer amplification. Assay: immunoSEQ multiplex PCR; the TCRdb copy retains only in-frame clones and omits some. That table furnishes V, J and clone size, whereas the DNA furnished D and trimming. The sample has about 160,000 clones, around 92% seen once. The sequencing input was peripheral blood. The clonotype comes from a young man with COVID-19, enrolled during active disease. The chain combines TRBV29-1 with TRBJ1-5, with TRBD1 matching over 7 bases. The DNA for the CDR3 is TGCAGCGCTGTAACAGGGGCCAACAATCAGCCCCAGCATTTT. This codes for CSAVTGANNQPQHF.